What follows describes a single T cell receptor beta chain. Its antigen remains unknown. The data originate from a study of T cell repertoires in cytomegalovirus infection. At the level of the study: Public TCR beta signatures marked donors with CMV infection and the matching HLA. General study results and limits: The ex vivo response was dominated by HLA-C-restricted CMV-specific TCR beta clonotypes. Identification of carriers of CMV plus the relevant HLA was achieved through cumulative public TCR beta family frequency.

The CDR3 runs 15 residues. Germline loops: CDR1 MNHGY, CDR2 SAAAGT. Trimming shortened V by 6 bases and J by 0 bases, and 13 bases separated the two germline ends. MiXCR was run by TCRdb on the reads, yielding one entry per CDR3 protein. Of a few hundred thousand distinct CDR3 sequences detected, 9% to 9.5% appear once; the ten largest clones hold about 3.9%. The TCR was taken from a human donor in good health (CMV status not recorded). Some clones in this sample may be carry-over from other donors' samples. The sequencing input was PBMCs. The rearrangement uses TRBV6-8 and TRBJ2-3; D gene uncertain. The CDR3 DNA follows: TGTGCCAGCAGCCTAGATTCTCCTAGCACAGATACGCAGTATTTT. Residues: CASSLDSPSTDTQYF.